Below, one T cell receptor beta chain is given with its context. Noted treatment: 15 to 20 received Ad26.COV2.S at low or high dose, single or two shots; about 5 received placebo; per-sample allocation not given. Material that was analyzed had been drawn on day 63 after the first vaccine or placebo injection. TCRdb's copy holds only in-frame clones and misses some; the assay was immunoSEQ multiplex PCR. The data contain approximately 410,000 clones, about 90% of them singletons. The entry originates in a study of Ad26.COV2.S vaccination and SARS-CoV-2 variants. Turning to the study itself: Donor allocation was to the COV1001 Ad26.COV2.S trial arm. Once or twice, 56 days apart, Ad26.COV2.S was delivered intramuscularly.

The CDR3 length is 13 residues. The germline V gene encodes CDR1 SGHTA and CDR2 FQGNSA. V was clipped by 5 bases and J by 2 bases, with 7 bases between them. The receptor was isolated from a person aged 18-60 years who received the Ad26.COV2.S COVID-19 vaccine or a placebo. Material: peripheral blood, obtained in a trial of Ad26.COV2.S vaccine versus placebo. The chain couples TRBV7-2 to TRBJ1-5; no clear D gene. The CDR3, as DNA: TGTGCCAGCAGCCAAGGAGGCAATCAGCCCCAGCATTTT. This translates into CASSQGGNQPQHF.